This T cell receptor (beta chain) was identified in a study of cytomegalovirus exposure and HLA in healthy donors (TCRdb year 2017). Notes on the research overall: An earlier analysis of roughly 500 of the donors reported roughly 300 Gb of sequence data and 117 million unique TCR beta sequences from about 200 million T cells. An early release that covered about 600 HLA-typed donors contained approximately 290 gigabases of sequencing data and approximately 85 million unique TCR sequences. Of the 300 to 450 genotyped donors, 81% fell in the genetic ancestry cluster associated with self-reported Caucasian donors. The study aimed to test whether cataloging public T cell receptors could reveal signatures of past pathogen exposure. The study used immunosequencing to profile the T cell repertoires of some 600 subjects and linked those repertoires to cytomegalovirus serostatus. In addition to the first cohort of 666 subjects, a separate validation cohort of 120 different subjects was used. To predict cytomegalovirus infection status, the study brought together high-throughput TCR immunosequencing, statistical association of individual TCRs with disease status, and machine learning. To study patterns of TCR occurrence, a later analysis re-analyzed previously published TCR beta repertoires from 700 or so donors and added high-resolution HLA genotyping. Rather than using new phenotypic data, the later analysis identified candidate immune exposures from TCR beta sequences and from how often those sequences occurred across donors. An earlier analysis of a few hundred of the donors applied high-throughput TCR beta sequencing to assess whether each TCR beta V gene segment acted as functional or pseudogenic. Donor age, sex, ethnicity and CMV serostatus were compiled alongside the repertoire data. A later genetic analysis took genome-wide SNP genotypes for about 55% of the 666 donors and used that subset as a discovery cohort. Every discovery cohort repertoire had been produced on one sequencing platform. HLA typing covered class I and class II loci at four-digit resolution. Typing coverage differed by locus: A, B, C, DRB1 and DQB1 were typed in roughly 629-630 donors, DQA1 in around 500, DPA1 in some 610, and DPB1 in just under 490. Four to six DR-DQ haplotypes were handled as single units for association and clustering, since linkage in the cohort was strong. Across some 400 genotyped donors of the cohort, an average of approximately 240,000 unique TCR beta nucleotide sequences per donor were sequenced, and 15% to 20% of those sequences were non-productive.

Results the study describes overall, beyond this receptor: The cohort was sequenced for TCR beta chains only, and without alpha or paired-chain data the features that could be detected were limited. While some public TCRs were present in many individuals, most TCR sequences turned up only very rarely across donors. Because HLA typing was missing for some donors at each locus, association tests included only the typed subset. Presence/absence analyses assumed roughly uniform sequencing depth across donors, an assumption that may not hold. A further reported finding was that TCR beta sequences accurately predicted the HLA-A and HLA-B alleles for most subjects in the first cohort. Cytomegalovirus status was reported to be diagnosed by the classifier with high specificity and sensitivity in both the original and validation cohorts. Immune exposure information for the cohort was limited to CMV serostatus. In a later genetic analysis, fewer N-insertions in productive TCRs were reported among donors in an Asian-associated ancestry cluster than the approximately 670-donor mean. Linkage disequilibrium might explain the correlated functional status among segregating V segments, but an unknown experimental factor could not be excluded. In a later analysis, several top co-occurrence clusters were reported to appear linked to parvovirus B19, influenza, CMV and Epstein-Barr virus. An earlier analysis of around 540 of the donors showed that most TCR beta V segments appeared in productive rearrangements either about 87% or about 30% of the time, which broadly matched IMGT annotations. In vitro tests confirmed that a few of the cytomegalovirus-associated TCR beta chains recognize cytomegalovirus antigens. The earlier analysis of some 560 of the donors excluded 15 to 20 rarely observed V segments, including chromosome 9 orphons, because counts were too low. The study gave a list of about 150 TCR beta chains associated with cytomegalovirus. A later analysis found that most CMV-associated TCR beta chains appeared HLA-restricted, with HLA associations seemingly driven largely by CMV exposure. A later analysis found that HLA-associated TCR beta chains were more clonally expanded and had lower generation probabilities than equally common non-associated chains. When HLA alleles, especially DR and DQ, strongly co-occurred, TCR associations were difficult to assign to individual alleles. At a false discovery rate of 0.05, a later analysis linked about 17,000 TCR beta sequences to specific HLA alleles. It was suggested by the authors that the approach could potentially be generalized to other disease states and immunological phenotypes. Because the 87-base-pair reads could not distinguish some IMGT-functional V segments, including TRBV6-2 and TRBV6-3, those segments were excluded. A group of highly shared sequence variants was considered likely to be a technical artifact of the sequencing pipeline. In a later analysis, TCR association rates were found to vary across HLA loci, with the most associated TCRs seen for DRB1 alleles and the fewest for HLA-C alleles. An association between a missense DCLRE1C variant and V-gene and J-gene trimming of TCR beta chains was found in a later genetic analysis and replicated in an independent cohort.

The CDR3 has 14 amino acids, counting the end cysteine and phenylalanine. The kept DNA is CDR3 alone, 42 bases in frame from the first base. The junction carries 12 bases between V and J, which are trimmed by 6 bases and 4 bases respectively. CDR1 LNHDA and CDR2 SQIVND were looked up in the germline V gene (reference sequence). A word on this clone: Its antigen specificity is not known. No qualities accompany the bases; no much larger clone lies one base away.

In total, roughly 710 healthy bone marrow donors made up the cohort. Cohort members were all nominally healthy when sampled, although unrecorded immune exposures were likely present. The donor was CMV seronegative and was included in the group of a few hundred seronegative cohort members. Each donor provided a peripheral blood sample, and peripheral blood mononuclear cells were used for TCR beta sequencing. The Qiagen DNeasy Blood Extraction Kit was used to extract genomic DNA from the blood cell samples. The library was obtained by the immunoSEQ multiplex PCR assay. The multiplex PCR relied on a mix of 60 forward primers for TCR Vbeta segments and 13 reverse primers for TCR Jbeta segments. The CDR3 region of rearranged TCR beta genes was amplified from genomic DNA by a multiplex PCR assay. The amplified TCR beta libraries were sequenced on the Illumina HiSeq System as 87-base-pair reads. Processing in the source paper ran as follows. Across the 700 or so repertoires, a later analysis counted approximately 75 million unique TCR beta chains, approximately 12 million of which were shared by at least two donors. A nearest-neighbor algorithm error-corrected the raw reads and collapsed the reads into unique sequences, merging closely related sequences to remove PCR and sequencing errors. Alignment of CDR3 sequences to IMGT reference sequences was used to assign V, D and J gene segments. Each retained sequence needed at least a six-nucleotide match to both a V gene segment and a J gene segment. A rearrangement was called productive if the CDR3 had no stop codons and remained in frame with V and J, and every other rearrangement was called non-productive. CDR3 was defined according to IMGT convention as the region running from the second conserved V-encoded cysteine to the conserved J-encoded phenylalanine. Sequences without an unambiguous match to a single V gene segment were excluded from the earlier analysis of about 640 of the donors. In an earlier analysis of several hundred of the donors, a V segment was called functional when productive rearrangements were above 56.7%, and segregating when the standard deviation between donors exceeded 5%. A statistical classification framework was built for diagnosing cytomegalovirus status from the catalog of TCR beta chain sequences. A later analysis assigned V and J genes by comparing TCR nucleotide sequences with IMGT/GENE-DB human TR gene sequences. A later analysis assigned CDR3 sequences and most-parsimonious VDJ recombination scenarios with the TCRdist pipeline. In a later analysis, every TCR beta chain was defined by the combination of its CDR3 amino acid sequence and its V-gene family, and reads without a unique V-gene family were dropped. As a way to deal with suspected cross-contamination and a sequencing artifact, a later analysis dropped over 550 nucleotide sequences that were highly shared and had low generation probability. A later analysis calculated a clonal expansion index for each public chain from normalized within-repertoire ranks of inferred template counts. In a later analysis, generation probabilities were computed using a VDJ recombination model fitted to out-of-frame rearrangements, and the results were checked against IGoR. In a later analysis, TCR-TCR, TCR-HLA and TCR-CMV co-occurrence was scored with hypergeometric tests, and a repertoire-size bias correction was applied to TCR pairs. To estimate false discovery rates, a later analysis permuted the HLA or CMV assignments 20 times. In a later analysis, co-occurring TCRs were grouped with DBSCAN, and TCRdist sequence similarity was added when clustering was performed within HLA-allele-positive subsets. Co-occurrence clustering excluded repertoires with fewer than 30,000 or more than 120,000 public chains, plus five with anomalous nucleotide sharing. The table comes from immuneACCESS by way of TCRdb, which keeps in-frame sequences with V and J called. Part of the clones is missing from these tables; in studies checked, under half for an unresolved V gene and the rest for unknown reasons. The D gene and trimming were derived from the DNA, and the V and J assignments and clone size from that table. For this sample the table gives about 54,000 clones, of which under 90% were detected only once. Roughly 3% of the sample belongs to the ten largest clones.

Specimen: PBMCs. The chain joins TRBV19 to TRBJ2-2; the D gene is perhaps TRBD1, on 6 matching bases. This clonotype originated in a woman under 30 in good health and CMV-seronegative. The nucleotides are TGTGCCAGTAGCATGACAGGAAGCACCGGGGAGCTGTTTTTT. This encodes CASSMTGSTGELFF.